Below, 30 T cell receptor beta chains from the same sample are listed, as sequenced in a study of blood T cell repertoires in COVID-19. The table came from immunoSEQ multiplex PCR; TCRdb's copy has only in-frame clones and leaves some out. The table records around 300,000 clones, approximately 89% of them present only once. Material: peripheral blood. The origin of the receptors is a woman aged 25 to 39 with COVID-19, enrolled during active disease.

The chain links TRBV5-1 to TRBJ1-2; D call uncertain. The V end lost 5 bases, the J end lost 5 bases, and 13 bases lay between the germline ends. Germline CDR1 is SGHRS and CDR2 is YFSETQ. CDR3 length: 13 residues. The CDR3, as DNA: TGCGCCAGCAGGTCGGTACGGGAGTATGGCTACACCTTC. This sequence encodes CASRSVREYGYTF.

The chain uses TRBV4-2 and TRBJ2-1; D unresolved. The CDR3 spans 17 residues. Germline assignment: CDR1 LGHNA and CDR2 YNFKEQ. Trimming removed 0 bases at V and 5 bases at J, with 17 bases between. CDR3: CASSQDALVKIDNEQFF. The CDR3, as DNA: TGTGCCAGCAGCCAAGATGCCCTAGTGAAAATCGACAATGAGCAGTTCTTC.

V is TRBV27 and J is TRBJ1-1; D is perhaps TRBD1 (5 bases). The CDR3 consists of 15 residues. Germline V gene data show CDR1 as MNHEY and CDR2 as SMNVEV (reference sequence). Trimming left V 2 bases short and J 0 bases short, with 10 bases between. The CDR3 is CASSLGGTMNTEAFF. CDR3 DNA sequence: TGTGCCAGCAGTTTAGGAGGGACTATGAACACTGAAGCTTTCTTT.

The chain employs TRBV2 and TRBJ2-3; no clear D gene. CDR1 and CDR2 (germline): SNHLY, FYNNEI. Trimming removed 2 bases from V and 9 bases from J, with 9 bases in between. The length of the CDR3 is 12 residues. CDR3 sequence: CASSESPLTQYF. The CDR3 nucleotides read TGTGCCAGCAGTGAATCCCCTTTAACGCAGTATTTT.

The chain couples TRBV2 to TRBJ2-2, with 7 nucleotides matching TRBD1. From germline, CDR1 is SNHLY and CDR2 FYNNEI. The CDR3 loop spans 20 amino acids. Losses at the gene ends were 4 bases for V and 5 bases for J; bases not matched to a gene: 22. CDR3 loop: CASSVTRGSSPRSGTGELFF. CDR3 nucleotide sequence: TGTGCCAGCAGTGTTACCAGGGGGTCCTCTCCTCGATCGGGGACCGGGGAGCTGTTTTTT.

The J gene is TRBJ1-4, the V gene TRBV5-5, with a possible D match to TRBD1 (6 bases). Germline assignment: CDR1 SGHKS and CDR2 YYEKEE (reference sequence). This CDR3 has 14 residues. Trimming removed 3 bases from V and 1 base from J, with 7 bases in between. The CDR3 DNA follows: TGTGCCAGCAGCTACAGGGTAACTAATGAAAAACTGTTTTTT. Translating it yields CASSYRVTNEKLFF.

This chain uses TRBV24-1 with TRBJ1-5; D ambiguous. CDR3 length: 12 amino acids. Germline V gives CDR1 KGHDR, CDR2 SFDVKD. Trimming pared 2 bases from V and 5 bases from J, leaving 3 bases between. CDR3 DNA: TGTGCCACCAGTGATTCTCATCAGCCCCAGCATTTT. Translation: CATSDSHQPQHF.

The CDR3 bases are TGTGCCAGCAGTGAACAGAGGACACCGAGCAATCAGCCCCAGCATTTT. Amino acid sequence: CASSEQRTPSNQPQHF. This rearrangement joins TRBV2 to TRBJ1-5; a weak D match, TRBD1 (5 bases). V was pared by 2 bases and J by 1 base, with 12 bases between. The V gene's germline CDR1 is SNHLY and CDR2 FYNNEI. This CDR3 region has 16 residues. Combining the CDR3 with reference TRBV2 and TRBJ1-5 gives the whole variable domain EPEVTQTPSHQVTQMGQEVILRCVPISNHLYFYWYRQILGQKVEFLVSFYNNEISEKSEIFDDQFSVERPDGSNFTLKIRSTKLEDSAMYFCASSEQRTPSNQPQHFGDGTRLSIL.

The chain uses TRBV6-5 and TRBJ1-1; D not certain. V lost 0 bases and J 1 base, leaving 9 bases between the germline ends. Germline assignment: CDR1 MNHEY and CDR2 SVGAGI. This CDR3 contains 15 residues. CDR3 nucleotides: TGTGCCAGCAGTTACTCGAGACACCCGAACACTGAAGCTTTCTTT. It yields the protein CASSYSRHPNTEAFF.

This rearrangement joins TRBV30 to TRBJ1-1; 7 bases match TRBD1. Unmatched junction bases numbered 7, after V lost 2 bases and J lost 1 base. The CDR3 spans 15 residues. Germline CDR1 GTSNPN, CDR2 SVGIG (reference sequence). The chain's CDR3 is CAWSPPTGSNTEAFF. The DNA of the CDR3 is TGTGCCTGGAGTCCCCCGACAGGGTCGAACACTGAAGCTTTCTTT. Full variable domain (outside the CDR3, taken from reference TRBV30 and TRBJ1-1): SQTIHQWPATLVQPVGSPLSLECTVEGTSNPNLYWYRQAAGRGLQLLFYSVGIGQISSEVPQNLSASRPQDRQFILSSKKLLLSDSGFYLCAWSPPTGSNTEAFFGQGTRLTVV.

This chain links TRBV2 with TRBJ2-5; 8 nucleotides align to TRBD2. Looked up from germline, CDR1 is SNHLY and CDR2 is FYNNEI. The CDR3 has 14 residues. The junction had 7 bases not matched to a gene; V was cut back by 6 bases and J by 4 bases. The CDR3 bases are TGTGCCAGCAGCCAACTAGCGGCCTCAGAGACCCAGTACTTC. Its translation: CASSQLAASETQYF.

V gene TRBV25-1 combines with J gene TRBJ2-7, with D tentatively TRBD2 (6 bases). The CDR3 loop spans 11 amino acids. V was trimmed by 1 base and J by 9 bases, leaving 7 bases between them. Germline V gene data show CDR1 as MGHDK and CDR2 as SYGVNS. As DNA, the CDR3 is TGTGCCAGCAGTGAATGGGGGGTGCAGTACGTC. It specifies CASSEWGVQYV.

Only one count was recorded for this clone. The V call is TRBV18, the J call TRBJ2-2; D is perhaps TRBD2 (5 bases). This CDR3 region has 16 residues. Trimming took off 0 bases at V and 4 bases at J, with 12 bases between the two ends. Germline CDR1 and CDR2: KGHSH and LQKENI. The CDR3 is CASSPPRVVGTGELFF. CDR3 nucleotides: TGTGCCAGCTCACCACCGCGGGTTGTCGGCACCGGGGAGCTGTTTTTT.

V is TRBV7-2 and J is TRBJ1-5; D remains unclear. This CDR3 region has 13 residues. V lost 5 bases to trimming and J lost 5 bases, with 10 bases between them. Germline CDR1 is SGHTA and CDR2 is FQGNSA. This CDR3 is CASSPRGDQPQHF. CDR3 in DNA: TGTGCCAGCAGCCCCCGGGGTGATCAGCCCCAGCATTTT.

The table lists this clone with a count of one. The J gene is TRBJ2-5, the V gene TRBV7-9; maybe TRBD2 (6 bases). CDR3 size: 15 residues. Trimming cost V 3 bases and J 2 bases, with 13 bases left between them. Germline V gives CDR1 SEHNR, CDR2 FQNEAQ (reference sequence). CDR3 residues: CASSLGGPSQETQYF. CDR3 nucleotide sequence: TGTGCCAGCAGCTTGGGGGGACCTTCTCAAGAGACCCAGTACTTC.

The chain links TRBV6-5 to TRBJ1-6, with D possibly being TRBD1 (6 bases). The germline V gene encodes CDR1 MNHEY and CDR2 SVGAGI. The V and J ends lost 6 bases and 6 bases respectively, with 12 bases between them. This CDR3 contains 14 residues. CDR3 bases: TGTGCCAGCAGATTTCAGGGGACTAATTCACCCCTCCACTTT. Residues: CASRFQGTNSPLHF.

This rearrangement joins TRBV27 to TRBJ2-2; 7 bases match TRBD1. In germline, CDR1 is MNHEY, CDR2 SMNVEV (reference sequence). V was clipped by 7 bases and J by 7 bases; unmatched bases: 9. This CDR3 is built from 14 residues. CDR3: CASTRDRKGGELFF. DNA of the CDR3: TGTGCCAGCACCCGGGACAGAAAGGGCGGGGAGCTGTTTTTT.

This chain uses TRBV2 with TRBJ2-1, with a possible D match to TRBD2 (7 bases). CDR3 length: 18 amino acids. Germline CDR1 is SNHLY and CDR2 is FYNNEI. The V end lost 6 bases, the J end lost 4 bases, and 25 bases lay between the germline ends. CDR3 DNA: TGTGCCAGCAGCCCCCAGACACGGGGGGCCCCCCGTTACAATGAGCAGTTCTTC. It codes for CASSPQTRGAPRYNEQFF.

The V call is TRBV7-9, the J call TRBJ1-1; TRBD1 matches 8 bases. Germline V gene sequence: CDR1 SEHNR, CDR2 FQNEAQ (reference sequence). The CDR3 runs to 15 residues. V lost 1 base, J lost 6 bases, and 7 bases stayed unmatched. Here the CDR3 reads CASSLGTGTIAEAFF. CDR3 nucleotides: TGTGCCAGCAGCTTAGGGACAGGGACTATAGCTGAAGCTTTCTTT.

The chain joins TRBV11-2 to TRBJ2-1, with 12 bases identical to TRBD2. Losses at the gene ends were 5 bases for V and 6 bases for J; bases not matched to a gene: 5. The CDR3 spans 15 residues. Germline CDR1 SGHAT, CDR2 FQNNGV. CDR3 in amino acids: CASSTSSGGANEQFF. In DNA form, the CDR3 reads TGTGCCAGCAGCACATCTAGCGGGGGGGCCAATGAGCAGTTCTTC. Filled out from reference TRBV11-2 and TRBJ2-1, the complete variable domain reads EAGVAQSPRYKIIEKRQSVAFWCNPISGHATLYWYQQILGQGPKLLIQFQNNGVVDDSQLPKDRFSAERLKGVDSTLKIQPAKLEDSAVYLCASSTSSGGANEQFFGPGTRLTVL.

The chain recombines TRBV29-1 with TRBJ1-6; 7 bases map to TRBD1. The CDR3 contains 13 residues. Germline V gene lookup returns CDR1 SQVTM and CDR2 ANQGSEA. Trimming took 4 bases from V and 5 from J; bases not matched to a gene: 2. The CDR3 DNA is TGCAGCGTTGGGGACAGTAATAATTCACCCCTCCACTTT. Its protein is CSVGDSNNSPLHF.

This clone was picked up one time. The chain combines TRBV5-5 with TRBJ2-1; 10 positions agree with TRBD2. Trimming removed 4 bases from V and 1 base from J; junction bases left unmatched: 8. Germline assignment: CDR1 SGHKS and CDR2 YYEKEE (reference sequence). The CDR3 contains 17 residues. CDR3 sequence reads: CASSERPSGGSYNEQFF. In DNA form, the CDR3 reads TGTGCCAGCAGCGAGAGACCTAGCGGGGGATCCTACAATGAGCAGTTCTTC.

The chain carries TRBV9 and TRBJ1-5, with TRBD1 matching 10 bases. J was trimmed by 1 base and V by 3 bases; bases with no gene match: 13. The CDR3 runs 19 residues. Looked up from germline, CDR1 is SGDLS and CDR2 is YYNGEE. The CDR3 region is CASSGSFWDRGRSNQPQHF. In DNA, the CDR3 is TGTGCCAGCAGCGGCTCTTTTTGGGACAGGGGTAGAAGCAATCAGCCCCAGCATTTT.

Comments on this clone: The sample holds other DNA sequences that translate to the same CDR3. The gene calls are TRBV6-5 and TRBJ1-4; TRBD1 matches at 10 bases. The CDR3 extends over 14 amino acids. Germline trimming cut 6 bases from V and 5 bases from J; bases unmatched to any gene: 3. Germline CDR1 MNHEY, CDR2 SVGAGI. The CDR3 DNA is TGTGCCAGCAGCCCGGGACAGGGGAATGAAAAACTGTTTTTT. Its translation is CASSPGQGNEKLFF.

This clone was observed a few times. The rearrangement links TRBV13 to TRBJ2-5; TRBD2 might be the D (6 bases). Trimming cost V 0 bases and J 4 bases, with 12 bases left between them. This CDR3 is 15 amino acids long. Germline lookup yields CDR1 PRHDT and CDR2 FYEKMQ (reference sequence). This CDR3 is CASSLGLAAGETQYF. The CDR3 nucleotides read TGTGCCAGCAGCTTAGGCTTAGCGGCGGGAGAGACCCAGTACTTC.

The chain couples TRBV6-4 to TRBJ2-7, with TRBD2 as a possible D gene (5 bases). Between the trimmed V and J ends, which lost 10 bases and 0 bases, there was a span of 28 bases. Per germline, CDR1 MRHNA and CDR2 SNTAGT. This CDR3 has 18 residues. CDR3 DNA: TGTGCCACCAACCCCTCGGGATCCCCCGAAGTGAGCTCCTACGAGCAGTACGTC. This encodes CATNPSGSPEVSSYEQYV.

For the CDR3, the DNA is TGTGCCAGCAGCCTGCGAGGAACTGAAGCTTTCTTT. Its protein is CASSLRGTEAFF. This chain joins TRBV6-5 and TRBJ1-1, with D uncertain. V gave up 6 bases and J gave up 5 bases, with 10 bases separating them. CDR3 length: 12 residues. Looked up from germline, CDR1 is MNHEY and CDR2 is SVGAGI.

This clone appeared a single time. This chain connects TRBV20-1 to TRBJ2-3, with 11 bases fitting TRBD2. Germline V gene sequence: CDR1 DFQATT, CDR2 SNEGSKA (reference sequence). The CDR3 sequence is 15 residues long. V dropped 3 bases and J dropped 6; count of bases not matched to a gene: 8. The CDR3 reads CSASPTSGGTDTQYF. The DNA for the CDR3 is TGCAGTGCTAGTCCCACTAGCGGGGGAACGGATACGCAGTATTTT.

The J gene is TRBJ1-5, the V gene TRBV19, with 10 bases that match TRBD1. This CDR3 comprises 15 residues. Trimming took 5 bases from V and 11 from J; bases not matched to a gene: 12. Germline V gene sequence: CDR1 LNHDA, CDR2 SQIVND (reference sequence). CDR3 sequence: CASSSTGTGVGTQHF. The CDR3 bases are TGTGCCAGTAGTTCCACCGGGACAGGGGTAGGGACCCAGCATTTT. Full variable domain (remainder filled in from reference TRBV19 and TRBJ1-5): DGGITQSPKYLFRKEGQNVTLSCEQNLNHDAMYWYRQDPGQGLRLIYYSQIVNDFQKGDIAEGYSVSREKKESFPLTVTSAQKNPTAFYLCASSSTGTGVGTQHFGDGTRLSIL.

The chain carries TRBV2 and TRBJ1-2; tentative D call: TRBD1 (5 bases). V lost 4 bases and J lost 7, with 13 bases in between. This CDR3 contains 13 residues. Germline V gene sequence: CDR1 SNHLY, CDR2 FYNNEI. The DNA of the CDR3 is TGTGCCAGCAGTGCCAAGGGGATCGGTGGCTACACCTTC. It yields the protein CASSAKGIGGYTF.